This T cell receptor (beta chain) stems from a study of cytomegalovirus exposure and HLA in healthy donors. Study-wide points: The authors reported that TCR beta sequences could predict HLA-A and HLA-B alleles. These predictions were accurate for most subjects in the first cohort. A later analysis reported that several of the most significant clusters appeared to be linked to common viral pathogens, among them Epstein-Barr virus.

The CDR3 spans 12 residues. Each donor's status was that of a healthy bone marrow donor. This clone was found a few times. Its cognate antigen is unknown. The PCR used 60 Vbeta and 13 Jbeta primers. The repertoire was sequenced with immunoSEQ multiplex PCR; TCRdb's copy has only in-frame clones and lacks some. The sample has tens of thousands of clones; around 80% are singletons. The sample consisted of PBMCs. This sequence was found in a man aged 35 to 55 in good health and CMV-seronegative. The chain employs TRBV21-1 and TRBJ1-1; the table's D call, TRBD1, has no DNA check behind it. TRBV21-1 is given as a pseudogene. CDR3: CARDRMNTEAFF. In DNA, the CDR3 is TGTGCCAGAGACAGAATGAACACTGAAGCTTTCTTT.